Listed below are T cell receptor beta chains from one sample, sequenced in a study of breast tumors, draining lymph nodes, adjacent tissues. TCRdb passed the multiplex PCR reads through MiXCR, listing each CDR3 protein once. The data contain approximately 190,000 distinct CDR3 sequences, roughly 29% of them singletons. Sequenced input: axillary lymph node tissue. These receptors were taken from a female donor with breast cancer. Some clones in this sample may be carry-over from other donors' samples. The CDR3 runs from the conserved cysteine through the conserved F or W. A D gene is named only where the DNA matches it firmly. Expanded clones are given a class, and other clones once, few, many or no size at all.

CDR3aa	CDR3nt	d_gene	j_gene	abundance	v_gene
CASSQGAGETQYF	TGTGCCAGCTCCCAGGGGGCCGGAGAGACCCAGTACTTC	TRBD1	TRBJ2-5	few	TRBV18
CASSLVSPSTDTQYF	TGCGCCAGCAGCTTGGTTTCACCTAGCACAGATACGCAGTATTTT	.	TRBJ2-3	many	TRBV5-1
CASSPVLTGELFF	TGTGCCAGCAGTCCGGTTTTGACCGGGGAGCTGTTTTTT	.	TRBJ2-2	.	TRBV27
CASSQGQADNSPLHF	TGCGCCAGCAGCCAGGGACAGGCTGATAATTCACCCCTCCACTTT	TRBD1	TRBJ1-6	many	TRBV5-1
CASRFRDTSYNSPLHF	TGTGCCAGCAGATTCCGGGACACCTCCTATAATTCACCCCTCCACTTT	.	TRBJ1-6	.	TRBV2
CASSEGQGGYGYTF	TGTGCCAGTAGCGAAGGACAGGGGGGCTATGGCTACACCTTC	TRBD1	TRBJ1-2	many	TRBV19
CASRPEGGALYNEQFF	TGTGCCAGCAGACCCGAGGGAGGGGCCCTATACAATGAGCAGTTCTTC	TRBD2	TRBJ2-1	.	TRBV12-3/TRBV12-4
CSVAGGSTDTQYF	TGCAGCGTAGCGGGGGGGAGCACAGATACGCAGTATTTT	TRBD2	TRBJ2-3	.	TRBV29-1
CATRTSGNNETQYF	TGTGCCACCAGGACTAGCGGGAACAATGAGACCCAGTACTTC	TRBD2	TRBJ2-5	once	TRBV24-1
CAISGGQGADQPQHF	TGTGCCATCAGTGGGGGGCAGGGGGCCGATCAGCCCCAGCATTTT	TRBD1	TRBJ1-5	.	TRBV10-3
CASSLVGAPFYNTGELFF	TGTGCCAGCAGCTTGGTCGGGGCGCCCTTTTATAACACCGGGGAGCTGTTTTTT	.	TRBJ2-2	few	TRBV5-6
CASSQVRTDTQYF	TGTGCCAGCAGCCAAGTACGGACAGATACGCAGTATTTT	.	TRBJ2-3	many	TRBV4-1
CASSLEDRGPNQPQHF	TGTGCCAGCAGCTTAGAGGACAGGGGTCCCAATCAGCCCCAGCATTTT	TRBD1	TRBJ1-5	.	TRBV7-2
CASRPTVSNQPQHF	TGTGCCAGCAGGCCGACAGTGAGCAATCAGCCCCAGCATTTT	.	TRBJ1-5	.	TRBV6-2/TRBV6-3
CATSDLSRGQTTDTQYF	TGTGCCACCAGTGATTTGTCGCGGGGACAGACCACAGATACGCAGTATTTT	.	TRBJ2-3	many	TRBV24-1
CATSRGGTGSHEQYF	TGTGCCACCAGCAGGGGGGGGACAGGGTCCCACGAGCAGTACTTC	TRBD1	TRBJ2-7	many	TRBV15
CRFGDRGEQYF	TGCAGGTTCGGCGACAGGGGCGAGCAGTACTTC	TRBD1	TRBJ2-7	.	TRBV29-1
CASSVASGDTIYF	TGTGCCAGCAGCGTAGCTAGCGGGGACACCATATATTTT	.	TRBJ1-3	.	TRBV9
CASLTGDSNQPQHF	TGTGCCAGCCTCACGGGGGATAGCAATCAGCCCCAGCATTTT	.	TRBJ1-5	.	TRBV2
CSVEDNSSGANVLTF	TGCAGCGTTGAAGACAACAGTTCTGGGGCCAACGTCCTGACTTTC	.	TRBJ2-6	many	TRBV29-1
CASRIRTGASYGYTF	TGTGCCAGCCGAATACGGACAGGGGCCTCGTATGGCTACACCTTC	TRBD1	TRBJ1-2	few	TRBV28
CASSWDRANEKLFF	TGTGCCAGCAGTTGGGACAGGGCTAATGAAAAACTGTTTTTT	TRBD1	TRBJ1-4	many	TRBV6-5
CASSLGETLSSYNEQFF	TGTGCCAGCAGCTTAGGGGAGACATTAAGCTCCTACAATGAGCAGTTCTTC	.	TRBJ2-1	many	TRBV7-9
CASSQRGKNYEQYF	TGTGCCAGCAGCCAAAGAGGGAAGAACTACGAGCAGTACTTC	.	TRBJ2-7	many	TRBV4-2
CASSPGAPGNTIYF	TGCGCCAGCTCCCCCGGTGCGCCTGGAAACACCATATATTTT	.	TRBJ1-3	many	TRBV5-1
CASSQASAGASEQYF	TGTGCCAGCAGCCAAGCTAGCGCTGGAGCTTCCGAGCAGTACTTC	.	TRBJ2-7	many	TRBV4-2
CASSLAGGEPEFF	TGCGCCAGCAGCTTGGCCGGAGGGGAACCGGAGTTCTTC	.	TRBJ2-1	many	TRBV5-1
CASSHTGGETQYF	TGTGCCAGCAGTCACACGGGGGGAGAGACCCAGTACTTC	TRBD2	TRBJ2-5	few	TRBV6-1
CSARGDREDTEAFF	TGCAGTGCTAGAGGGGACAGGGAGGACACTGAAGCTTTCTTT	TRBD1	TRBJ1-1	once	TRBV20-1
CATSRDRTGSSYEQYF	TGTGCCACCAGCAGAGATCGGACAGGGAGCTCCTACGAGCAGTACTTC	TRBD1	TRBJ2-7	.	TRBV15
CASSLRQGGHNEQFF	TGTGCCAGCAGTTTGCGACAGGGGGGACACAATGAGCAGTTCTTC	TRBD1	TRBJ2-1	many	TRBV12-3/TRBV12-4
CASSIYLCSASGTEQFF	.	.	TRBJ2-1	.	TRBV7-9
CASSQGQGNGNVLTF	TGTGCCAGCAGTCAGGGGCAGGGGAATGGTAACGTCCTGACTTTC	.	TRBJ2-6	few	TRBV6-5